This T cell receptor beta chain originates from a study of cytomegalovirus exposure and HLA in healthy donors. It was with 60 Vbeta and 13 Jbeta primers that the PCR ran. This table comes from immunoSEQ multiplex PCR, and its TCRdb copy is limited to in-frame clones, with some not included. The table includes 63,000 or so clones, roughly four fifths detected once. V gave up 6 bases and J gave up 1 base; unmatched junction bases: 3. Germline CDR1 reads SQVTM; CDR2 reads ANQGSEA. CDR3 length: 12 residues. This TCR was recovered from a woman aged 25 to 39 in good health and CMV-seropositive. Sequencing was carried out using PBMCs. This rearrangement joins TRBV29-1 to TRBJ2-7; 7 nucleotides agree with TRBD2. The CDR3 DNA reads as TGCAGCGTGGGGGAGGGGTCCTACGAGCAGTACTTC. It is translated as CSVGEGSYEQYF.